The 19 T cell receptor beta chains given below trace back to one sample, sequenced in a study of Ad26.COV2.S vaccination and SARS-CoV-2 variants. Produced via immunoSEQ multiplex PCR; TCRdb's table is partial and in-frame only. The table lists about 680,000 clones, roughly 90% of them singletons. Treatment reported: about 20 received Ad26.COV2.S at low or high dose, single or two shots; about five received placebo; per-sample allocation not given. After the first vaccine or placebo injection, samples were drawn on day 63. Sequencing used peripheral blood, obtained in a trial of Ad26.COV2.S vaccine versus placebo. These TCRs come from a person between 18 and 65 years old who received the Ad26.COV2.S COVID-19 vaccine or a placebo.

This clone occurred once. The CDR3 loop reads CASSTDRTEAFF. The CDR3 DNA sequence: TGTGCCAGTAGCACAGACAGGACTGAAGCTTTCTTT. The chain has TRBV19 and TRBJ1-1; D possibly corresponds to TRBD1 (6 bases). Trimming left V 6 bases short and J 5 bases short, with 10 bases between. This CDR3 is 12 amino acids long. Looked up from germline, CDR1 is LNHDA and CDR2 is SQIVND (reference sequence).

The chain carries TRBV3-1 (or the pseudogene TRBV3-2) and TRBJ1-3, with D perhaps matching TRBD1 (6 bases). Germline V gene sequence: CDR1 LGHDT, CDR2 YNNKEL (reference sequence). V lost 6 bases and J lost 2, with 11 bases in between. The CDR3 has 14 amino acids. This CDR3 is CASRPGVTGNTIYF. The CDR3 DNA is TGTGCCAGCAGGCCAGGGGTAACTGGAAACACCATATATTTT.

V and J are TRBV7-9 and TRBJ2-3; 15 bases map to TRBD2. Germline CDR1 is SEHNR and CDR2 is FQNEAQ (reference sequence). The CDR3 consists of 15 residues. With V trimmed by 10 bases and J by 1 base, 3 bases remained unmatched. CDR3 in DNA: TGTGCCACCGGACTAGCGGGAGGGGGCACAGATACGCAGTATTTT. It yields the protein CATGLAGGGTDTQYF.

The chain links TRBV7-2 to TRBJ1-1; D is unresolved. Trimming took 5 bases from V and 0 from J, leaving 13 bases between them. The V gene's germline CDR1 is SGHTA and CDR2 FQGNSA. There are 15 residues in the CDR3. CDR3 coding DNA: TGTGCCAGCAGCCCCGGTGGGAAGCTGAACACTGAAGCTTTCTTT. Its translation is CASSPGGKLNTEAFF.

The chain links TRBV28 to TRBJ1-4; possible D gene TRBD1, 5 bases. Trimming pared 4 bases from V and 8 bases from J, leaving 14 bases between. CDR1 and CDR2 from the germline V gene are MDHEN and SYDVKM. CDR3 length: 14 amino acids. The CDR3 loop is CASSSPGKGEKLFF. CDR3 nucleotide sequence: TGTGCCAGCAGTTCGCCGGGGAAGGGGGAAAAACTGTTTTTT.

This clone has only one observation. V gene TRBV5-6 combines with J gene TRBJ1-5; 7 bases line up with TRBD1. CDR3 size: 15 residues. Germline CDR1 reads SGHDT; CDR2 reads YYEEEE. The V segment lost 5 bases and the J segment 7 bases; nucleotides outside the gene matches: 12. Here the CDR3 DNA reads TGTGCCAGCAGTTTTGCCGGGACAGTGGCCCAGCCCCAGCATTTT. As protein: CASSFAGTVAQPQHF.

The chain links TRBV7-8 to TRBJ2-7; 8 bases are a match to TRBD1. From germline, CDR1 is SGHVS and CDR2 FQNEAQ. CDR3 length: 15 residues. Trimming at V came to 4 bases and at J to 2 bases, leaving 7 bases not matched to a gene. Here the CDR3 DNA reads TGTGCCAGCAGCTCTGGGGGCAGGGGGCCCTACGAGCAGTACTTC. Amino acids: CASSSGGRGPYEQYF.

This rearrangement joins TRBV5-1 to TRBJ1-5; D ambiguous. The CDR3 covers 14 residues. Between the trimmed V and J ends, which lost 4 bases and 7 bases, there was a span of 15 bases. Germline loops: CDR1 SGHRS, CDR2 YFSETQ. The CDR3 sequence is CASSPGSPGQPQHF. The CDR3 bases are TGCGCCAGCAGCCCTGGATCCCCGGGGCAGCCCCAGCATTTT.

V is TRBV18 and J is TRBJ1-1, with TRBD1 identical over 8 bases. Unmatched junction bases numbered 4, after V lost 4 bases and J lost 3 bases. CDR1 and CDR2 (germline): KGHSH, LQKENI. This CDR3 is built from 14 residues. CDR3 DNA: TGTGCCAGCTCACTAACACAGGGGGACACTGAAGCTTTCTTT. Residues: CASSLTQGDTEAFF.

To note about this clone: The sample carries other DNA sequences with the same CDR3. This sequence joins TRBV6-2 or TRBV6-3 and TRBJ1-1; no clear D gene. The CDR3 is 11 amino acids. Per the germline V gene, CDR1 is MNHEY and CDR2 is SVGEGT. V gave up 6 bases and J gave up 2 bases, with 4 bases separating them. The CDR3 reads CASSRNTEAFF. In DNA, the CDR3 is TGTGCCAGCAGCCGCAACACTGAAGCTTTCTTT.

This sequence joins TRBV4-1 and TRBJ2-2, with 10 bases aligning to TRBD2. After removal of 8 bases from V and 4 bases from J, the junction contained 4 bases not matched to a gene. The germline gives CDR1 MGHRA, CDR2 YSYEKL. The CDR3 has 14 residues. This CDR3 is CASGSGGGTGELFF. CDR3 DNA: TGCGCCAGCGGAAGCGGGGGGGGCACCGGGGAGCTGTTTTTT.

The V and J genes are TRBV15 and TRBJ1-1; D not resolved. The length of the CDR3 is 14 residues. Per the germline V gene, CDR1 is LNHNV and CDR2 is YYDKDF (reference sequence). The V end was cut by 0 bases, the J end by 5 bases, with 10 bases between. The CDR3: CATSREARGTEAFF. The CDR3 DNA reads as TGTGCCACCAGCAGAGAGGCGCGAGGGACTGAAGCTTTCTTT. The full variable domain, rest sourced from reference TRBV15 and TRBJ1-1, is DAMVIQNPRYQVTQFGKPVTLSCSQTLNHNVMYWYQQKSSQAPKLLFHYYDKDFNNEADTPDNFQSRRPNTSFCFLDIRSPGLGDTAMYLCATSREARGTEAFFGQGTRLTVV.

The chain links TRBV3-1 (or the pseudogene TRBV3-2) to TRBJ2-1; D may match TRBD1 or TRBD2 (5 bases each). V was shortened by 6 bases and J by 4 bases, with 16 bases between the two germline ends. This CDR3 is 15 amino acids long. Germline V gene data show CDR1 as LGHDT and CDR2 as YNNKEL (reference sequence). In nucleotides, the CDR3 is TGTGCCAGCAGTGACAGCGGAGCCACTTACAATGAGCAGTTCTTC. Protein product: CASSDSGATYNEQFF.

V and J are TRBV6-5 and TRBJ2-5; either TRBD1 or TRBD2 may supply D (5 bases each). Trimming cost V 8 bases and J 5 bases, with 18 bases left between them. CDR1 MNHEY and CDR2 SVGAGI come from the germline V gene. This CDR3 spans 14 amino acids. In DNA, the CDR3 is TGTGCCAGCGACAGTAGGGAGTTTGGGGAGACCCAGTACTTC. As protein: CASDSREFGETQYF.

With regard to this clone: A read error may produce the germline difference seen at one junction end. The CDR3 sequence: CASSGDRAFF. The CDR3 nucleotides read TGTGCCAGCTCAGGGGACAGGGCCTTTTTT. The chain links TRBV18 to TRBJ2-3; 9 bases map to TRBD1. Germline V gene sequence: CDR1 KGHSH, CDR2 LQKENI. The CDR3 spans 10 residues.

V is TRBV2 and J is TRBJ1-2; D is ambiguous. V lost 6 bases, J lost 2 bases, and 13 bases lay in between. The V gene's germline CDR1 is SNHLY and CDR2 FYNNEI. The CDR3 extends over 14 amino acids. The CDR3 reads CASRTTDWNYGYTF. For the CDR3, the DNA is TGTGCCAGCAGAACGACGGATTGGAACTATGGCTACACCTTC.

This clone is a singleton in its sample. V gene TRBV5-1 combines with J gene TRBJ1-2, with D unclear. Germline V gives CDR1 SGHRS, CDR2 YFSETQ. This CDR3 contains 14 residues. Trimming cost V 5 bases and J 4 bases, with 15 bases left between them. Written as DNA, the CDR3 is TGCGCCAGCAGACCGGACCCTGCCCTCTATGGCTACACCTTC. Translation: CASRPDPALYGYTF.

The chain is built from TRBV18 and TRBJ2-7, with TRBD2 as a possible D gene (5 bases). The CDR3 length is 14 residues. V lost 6 bases and J lost 1, with 13 bases in between. CDR1 and CDR2 from the germline V gene are KGHSH and LQKENI. CDR3 residues: CASSEGRGSYEQYF. CDR3 nucleotides: TGTGCCAGCTCGGAAGGGAGAGGATCCTACGAGCAGTACTTC.

This clone was seen just once. The V gene is TRBV6-5, the J gene TRBJ2-7, with TRBD2 matching 11 bases. This CDR3 is built from 14 residues. V lost 7 bases to trimming and J lost 7 bases; unmatched junction nucleotides: 9. Germline assignment: CDR1 MNHEY and CDR2 SVGAGI. The CDR3 loop is CASTSGGPLWEQYF. CDR3 sequence (DNA): TGTGCCAGCACTAGCGGGGGGCCCCTGTGGGAGCAGTACTTC.